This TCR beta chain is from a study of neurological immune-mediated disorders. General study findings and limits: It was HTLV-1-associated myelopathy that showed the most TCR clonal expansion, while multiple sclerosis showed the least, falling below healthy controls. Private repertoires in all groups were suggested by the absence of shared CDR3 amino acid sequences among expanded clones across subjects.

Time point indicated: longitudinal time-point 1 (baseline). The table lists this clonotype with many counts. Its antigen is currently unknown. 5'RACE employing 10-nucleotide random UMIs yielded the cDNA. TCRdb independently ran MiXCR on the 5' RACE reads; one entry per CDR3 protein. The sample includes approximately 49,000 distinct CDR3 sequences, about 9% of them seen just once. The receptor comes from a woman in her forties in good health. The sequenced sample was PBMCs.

The CDR3 sequence is CASSLWRLNTEAFF. The DNA for the CDR3 is TGTGCCAGCAGTTTGTGGCGGTTGAACACTGAAGCTTTCTTT. The rearrangement joins TRBV12-3 or TRBV12-4 to TRBJ1-1, with D unresolved. V lost 3 bases and J lost 0, with 8 bases in between. The CDR3 runs 14 residues.